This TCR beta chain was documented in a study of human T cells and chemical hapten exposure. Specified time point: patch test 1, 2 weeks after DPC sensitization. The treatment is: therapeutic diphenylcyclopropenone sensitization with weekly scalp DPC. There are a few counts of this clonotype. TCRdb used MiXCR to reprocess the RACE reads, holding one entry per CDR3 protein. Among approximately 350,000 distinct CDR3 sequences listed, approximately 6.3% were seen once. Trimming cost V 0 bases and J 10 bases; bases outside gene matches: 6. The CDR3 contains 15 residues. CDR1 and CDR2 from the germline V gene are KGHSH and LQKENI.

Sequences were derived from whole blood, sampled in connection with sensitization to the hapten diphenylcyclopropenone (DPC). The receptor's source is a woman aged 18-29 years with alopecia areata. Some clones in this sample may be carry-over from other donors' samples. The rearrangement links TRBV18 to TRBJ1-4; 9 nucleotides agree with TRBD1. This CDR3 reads CASSPPASGQGKLFF. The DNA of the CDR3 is TGTGCCAGCTCACCACCAGCATCGGGACAGGGAAAACTGTTTTTT.